The source of this T cell receptor (beta chain) is a study of OX40 agonist ivuxolimab in advanced cancers. Regarding the research as a whole: The costimulatory receptor OX40 (CD134) was targeted by ivuxolimab, a fully human IgG2 agonistic monoclonal antibody. Among the approximately 50 dose-escalation patients, roughly 20 had hepatocellular carcinoma, 15 or so melanoma, 9 renal cell carcinoma and 9 head and neck cancer. Peripheral TCRbeta sequencing was intended to test whether TCR sequence diversity was altered and clonal T-cell expansion was caused by ivuxolimab. The dose-escalation cohort was roughly 83% male with a mean age of approximately 60 years, ranging from roughly 23 to 90. Intravenous ivuxolimab was administered to patients every 2 weeks at six dose levels: 0.01, 0.1, 0.3, 1.5, 3 and 10 mg/kg. Three dose-escalation patients achieved partial responses, one with hepatocellular carcinoma and two with cutaneous melanoma. Patients were allowed to have had prior anti-PD-1, anti-PD-L1 or anti-CTLA-4 therapy, and approximately 37% of the dose-escalation patients had been treated with checkpoint inhibitors. The paper reports the monotherapy dose-escalation portion (N ≈ 50 patients) of the phase I ivuxolimab trial.

The CDR3 starts with the cysteine, ends with the phenylalanine, and has 15 residues. CDR3 DNA is the only sequence kept; it has 45 bases, read in frame from the first base. CDR1 and CDR2 (SQVTM, ANQGSEA) derive from the germline V gene. From V the trimming removes 4 bases and from J it removes 5 bases, while the gene matches leave 11 bases of the junction unaccounted for. For sequencing of the TCRbeta CDR3 region, genomic DNA was extracted from the sorted cells. TCRbeta CDR3 regions were sequenced using the immunoSEQ Assay. TCRdb retrieved this table from immuneACCESS and kept in-frame rearrangements only. Not all clones are present; in checked studies, unresolved V genes account for under half, and no reason is known for the remainder. Within this sample are 80,000 to 90,000 clones, with around 84% of them counted one time only. The ten largest account for under 2% of the sample. Patients with autoimmune disease history or receiving systemic immunosuppression were excluded from the trial. In every dose cohort, peripheral blood was drawn for TCR sequencing at baseline, cycle 4 day 1, and cycle 7 day 1. The samples were taken from a phase I, first-in-human, multicenter, open-label dose-escalation trial of ivuxolimab. Adults with locally advanced or metastatic head and neck squamous cell, hepatocellular, melanoma or renal cell carcinoma were enrolled in the trial. CD4+ and CD8+ T cells were sorted separately from peripheral blood before TCR sequencing.

Details on this clone: Its cognate antigen has yet to be identified. Per-base quality was not reported, and no clone a single base away is much larger than it.

On the study overall, not on this receptor specifically: Low levels of normalized T-cell clonal expansion were also seen in some nonresponding patients. At doses from 0.1 to 3.0 mg/kg, clonal expansion was seen in both CD4+ and CD8+ blood T cells between baseline and week 6. In the 0.1-3.0 mg/kg groups, partial responders were among the patients with the lowest normalized peripheral clonal expansion, particularly in CD8+ T cells. After ivuxolimab, CD8+ T cells had more expanded clones than CD4+ T cells on average. Antigen specificity was not determined for the clonally expanded peripheral T cells.

The chain links TRBV29-1 with TRBJ2-5; TRBD1 aligns with 9 central bases. This clonotype was sampled from an adult with an advanced solid tumor such as melanoma, head and neck, liver or kidney cancer. The material was CD4+ or CD8+ T cells sorted from blood, obtained in a trial of the OX40 agonist ivuxolimab. Read as DNA, the sequence is TGCAGCGTTGGGACCGGGACAGGGAGTCGGGAGACCCAGTACTTC. This gives the protein CSVGTGTGSRETQYF.